This TCR beta chain was identified in a study of cytomegalovirus exposure and HLA in healthy donors. Losses at the gene ends were 0 bases for V and 7 bases for J; bases not matched to a gene: 5. The CDR3 is made up of 14 amino acids. Germline CDR1 and CDR2: SGHDT and YYEEEE. Vbeta (60) and Jbeta (13) primers were used in the PCR. Assay used: immunoSEQ multiplex PCR; TCRdb lists only in-frame clones, some missing. The sample holds 84,000 or so clones, approximately 88% seen once. On this clone: Its antigen remains unidentified.

Study-level points and caveats: As confirmed in vitro, a few CMV-associated chains were specific for CMV antigens.

Sequencing was done on a sample of PBMCs. V usage is TRBV5-6 and J usage is TRBJ1-2; TRBD1 matches 8 bases. This receptor was obtained from a woman aged 50 to 60 in good health and CMV-seronegative. The CDR3 region has the DNA TGTGCCAGCAGCTTGGGGACAGGGAAGCGTGGCTACACCTTC. This translates into CASSLGTGKRGYTF.